A selection of T cell receptor beta chains follows, all from one sample in a study of T cell responses to AZD1222 COVID-19 vaccine. Produced via immunoSEQ multiplex PCR; TCRdb's table is partial and in-frame only. The sample records under 150,000 clones, approximately 87% being singletons. Specimen: peripheral blood, collected 28 days after the second AZD1222 dose. The receptor set was obtained from an adult who received the AZD1222 COVID-19 vaccine. Both conserved end residues are part of each CDR3. The D gene is left open where the match is weak. Clone size appears in some rows only: once, few, many, or a class for an expanded clone.

size,V,J,D,DNA,CDR3
-,TRBV5-8,TRBJ2-1,TRBD2,TGTGCCAGCAGTTATACGGGACTAGCGGCCTACAATGAGCAGTTCTTC,CASSYTGLAAYNEQFF
-,TRBV6-5,TRBJ1-2,TRBD1,TGTGCCAGCTTCTCCACAGGGGGGGACTATGGCTACACCTTC,CASFSTGGDYGYTF
-,TRBV12-3/TRBV12-4,TRBJ1-1,TRBD1,TGTGCCAGCAGTGGTACAGGGGCCACTGAAGCTTTCTTT,CASSGTGATEAFF
once,TRBV28,TRBJ2-1,-,TGTGCCAGCAGTCCCCTGATTGATGAGCAGTTCTTC,CASSPLIDEQFF
once,TRBV2,TRBJ1-5,-,TGTGCCAGCAGTGTGGTGGCCCTCAATCAGCCCCAGCATTTT,CASSVVALNQPQHF
-,TRBV4-2,TRBJ2-1,-,TGTGCCAGCAGCCAAGATAGGAGGGCCGATGAGCAGTTCTTC,CASSQDRRADEQFF
once,TRBV5-1,TRBJ1-4,-,TGCGCCAGCAGCCTAAGGGACGGTAATGAAAAACTGTTTTTT,CASSLRDGNEKLFF
-,TRBV5-6,TRBJ1-2,-,TGTGCCAGCAGCTGGTTCCGGTGGCAGGGGATGAATGGCTACACCTTC,CASSWFRWQGMNGYTF
few,TRBV29-1,TRBJ1-1,-,TGCAGCGTTGCCCACACTGAAGCTTTCTTT,CSVAHTEAFF
-,TRBV5-8,TRBJ2-2,-,TGTGCCAGCAGATATCAGGCGAACACCGGGGAGCTGTTTTTT,CASRYQANTGELFF
once,TRBV7-9,TRBJ2-3,-,TGTGCCAGCGGGTCGACAGGTCCCGATACGCAGTATTTT,CASGSTGPDTQYF
once,TRBV3-1/TRBV3-2,TRBJ1-3,TRBD1,TGTGCCAGCAGTCAGGGGGTGAGAAACACCATATATTTT,CASSQGVRNTIYF
-,TRBV6-1,TRBJ2-5,TRBD1,TGTGCCAGCAGTGAAACGGACAGGGGATTGGTAGAGACCCAGTACTTC,CASSETDRGLVETQYF
-,TRBV4-2,TRBJ1-3,-,TGTGCCAGCAGCCAAGATTTGAACTCTGGAAACACCATATATTTT,CASSQDLNSGNTIYF
-,TRBV10-2,TRBJ1-1,-,TGCGCCAGCACAGAGGGTGGGACTGAAGCTTTCTTT,CASTEGGTEAFF
-,TRBV5-8,TRBJ1-2,-,TGTGCCAGCAGCACAGGGTTTGGCTACACCTTC,CASSTGFGYTF
-,TRBV7-2,TRBJ2-7,TRBD1,TGTGCCAGCAGCTTAGCTGACAGGGGACGGAGAGGCGAGCAGTACTTC,CASSLADRGRRGEQYF
-,TRBV11-2,TRBJ1-2,TRBD1,TGTGCCAGCAGCTTCAAGGGGGCCTTTGGCTACACCTTC,CASSFKGAFGYTF
-,TRBV28,TRBJ1-6,-,TGTGCCAGCAGTTTACCGGGGAGCTCCTATAATTCACCCCTCCACTTT,CASSLPGSSYNSPLHF
-,TRBV5-6,TRBJ2-4,TRBD1,TGTGCCAGCAGCTCGACAGGGTTAGCCAAAAACATTCAGTACTTC,CASSSTGLAKNIQYF
-,TRBV7-9,TRBJ1-6,-,TGTGCCAGCAGCTTAGACGTTTCGAATTCACCCCTCCACTTT,CASSLDVSNSPLHF
-,TRBV19,TRBJ2-3,-,TGTGCCAGTAGTATTGGGCTAGACACAGATACGCAGTATTTT,CASSIGLDTDTQYF
-,TRBV19,TRBJ1-1,-,TGTGCCAGTAGTATTCTGGGAGTCAACACTGAAGCTTTCTTT,CASSILGVNTEAFF
-,TRBV3-1/TRBV3-2,TRBJ1-1,-,TGTGCCAGCAGCCAGTCAGGGTTCACTGAAGCTTTCTTT,CASSQSGFTEAFF
-,TRBV7-3,TRBJ2-3,TRBD2,TGTGCCAGCAGCTCTAGCGGGGCCGCAGATACGCAGTATTTT,CASSSSGAADTQYF
-,TRBV4-3,TRBJ2-1,TRBD2,TGCGCCAGCAGCCAAGCTTGGGTAGCGGGAGGGGGATCATTTGAGCAGTTCTTC,CASSQAWVAGGGSFEQFF